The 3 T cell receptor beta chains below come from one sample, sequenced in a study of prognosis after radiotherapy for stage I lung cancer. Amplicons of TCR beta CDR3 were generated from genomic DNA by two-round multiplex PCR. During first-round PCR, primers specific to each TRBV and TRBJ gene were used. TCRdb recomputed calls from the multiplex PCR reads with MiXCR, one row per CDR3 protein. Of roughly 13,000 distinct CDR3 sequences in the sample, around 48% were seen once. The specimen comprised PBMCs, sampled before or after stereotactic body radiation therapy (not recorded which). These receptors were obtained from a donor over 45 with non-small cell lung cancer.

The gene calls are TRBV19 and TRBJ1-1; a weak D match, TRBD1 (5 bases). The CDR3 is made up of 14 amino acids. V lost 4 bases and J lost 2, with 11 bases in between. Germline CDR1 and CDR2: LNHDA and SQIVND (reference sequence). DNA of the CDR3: TGTGCCAGTAGTAGGGGACCGGGAAACACTGAAGCTTTCTTT. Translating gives CASSRGPGNTEAFF.

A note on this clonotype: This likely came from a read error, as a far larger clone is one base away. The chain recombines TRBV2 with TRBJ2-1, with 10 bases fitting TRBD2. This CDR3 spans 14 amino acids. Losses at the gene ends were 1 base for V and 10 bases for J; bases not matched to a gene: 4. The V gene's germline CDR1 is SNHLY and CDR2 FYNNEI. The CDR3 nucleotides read TGTGCCAGCAGTGAAGGGACTAGCGGCTACGAGCAGTTCTTC. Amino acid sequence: CASSEGTSGYEQFF.

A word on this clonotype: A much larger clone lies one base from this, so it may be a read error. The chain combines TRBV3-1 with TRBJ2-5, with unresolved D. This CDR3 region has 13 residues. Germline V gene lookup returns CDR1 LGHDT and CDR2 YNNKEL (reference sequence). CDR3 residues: CASSQWILETRYF. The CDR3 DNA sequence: TGTGCCAGCAGCCAATGGATATTGGAGACCCGGTACTTC.